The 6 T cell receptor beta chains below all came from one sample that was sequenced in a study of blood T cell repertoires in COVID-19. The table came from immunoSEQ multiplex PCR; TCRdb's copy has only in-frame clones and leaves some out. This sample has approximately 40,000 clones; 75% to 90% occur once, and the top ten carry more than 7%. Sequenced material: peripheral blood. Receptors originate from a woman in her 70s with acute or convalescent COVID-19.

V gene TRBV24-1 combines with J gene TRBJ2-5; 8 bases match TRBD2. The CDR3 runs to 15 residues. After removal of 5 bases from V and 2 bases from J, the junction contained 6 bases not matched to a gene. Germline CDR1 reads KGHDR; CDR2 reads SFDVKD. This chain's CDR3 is CATSGPGGEQETQYF. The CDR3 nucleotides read TGTGCCACCAGTGGTCCCGGGGGGGAACAAGAGACCCAGTACTTC.

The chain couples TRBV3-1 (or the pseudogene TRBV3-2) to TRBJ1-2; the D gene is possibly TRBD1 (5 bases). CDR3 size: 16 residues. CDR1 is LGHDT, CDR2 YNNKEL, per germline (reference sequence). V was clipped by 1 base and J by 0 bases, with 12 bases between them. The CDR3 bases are TGTGCCAGCAGCCAAGGGCCCGCAGGGACTAACTATGGCTACACCTTC. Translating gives CASSQGPAGTNYGYTF.

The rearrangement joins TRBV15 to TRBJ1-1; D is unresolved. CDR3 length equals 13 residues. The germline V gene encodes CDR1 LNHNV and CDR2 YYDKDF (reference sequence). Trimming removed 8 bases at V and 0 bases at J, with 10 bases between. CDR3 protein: CATCRGLNTEAFF. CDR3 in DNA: TGTGCCACCTGTCGGGGATTGAACACTGAAGCTTTCTTT.

The CDR3 DNA follows: TGTGCCAGCAAGGGGTGGAATCAGCCCCAGCATTTT. Residues: CASKGWNQPQHF. The genes are TRBV28 and TRBJ1-5; TRBD1 is a possible D gene (5 bases). The germline V gene has CDR1 MDHEN and CDR2 SYDVKM. This CDR3 comprises 12 residues. V was cut by 7 bases and J by 4 bases, with 8 bases left in between.

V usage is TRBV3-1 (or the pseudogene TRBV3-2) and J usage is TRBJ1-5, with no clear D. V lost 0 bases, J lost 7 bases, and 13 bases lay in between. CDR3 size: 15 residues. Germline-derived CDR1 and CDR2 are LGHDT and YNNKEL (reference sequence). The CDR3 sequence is CASSQENSGRQPQHF. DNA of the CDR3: TGTGCCAGCAGCCAAGAAAACAGCGGAAGGCAGCCCCAGCATTTT.

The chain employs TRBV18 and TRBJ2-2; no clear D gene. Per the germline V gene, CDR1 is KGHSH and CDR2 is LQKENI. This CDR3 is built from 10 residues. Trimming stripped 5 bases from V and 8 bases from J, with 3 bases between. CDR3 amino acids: CASSSGELFF. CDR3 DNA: TGTGCCAGCTCATCAGGGGAGCTGTTTTTT.